The text below deals with one T cell receptor beta chain. Which antigen it targets is not known. Base qualities are not provided; no much larger clone lies one nucleotide away. The sample comes from a study of blood T cell repertoires in COVID-19 (dated by TCRdb to 2018 to 2021). A note on the overall study: Collaborator samples came from the United States, Italy and Spain and covered acute and convalescent phases of COVID-19. The prospective study material was composed of cDNA or gDNA derived from T cells, B-cell-depleted T cells, or PBMCs. Subjects who had been exposed to COVID-19, were actively infected with it, or had recovered from it provided the deeply sampled blood TCRbeta repertoires that made up the dataset. The repertoires were made available in a free public database intended to serve as a resource for research on the immune response to SARS-CoV-2. Samples came from the ongoing ImmuneRACE study (first 160 participants) plus 1,254 subjects from 6 global collaborators. A de-identified subject ID, COVID-19 status, age in years and sex were almost always included in the sample metadata. HLA class I and class II types, where available, came from metadata supplied by the sample provider rather than from assay-based typing.

Whole blood was collected in K2EDTA tubes by collaborating institutions according to the institutions' own protocols. For TCRbeta analysis, collaborators shipped samples in one of three forms: frozen whole blood, isolated PBMCs, or DNA extracted from either of those sample types. Beyond this particular receptor, the publication reports: The amount of clinical and demographic metadata varied by source and participant and was provided uncurated.

TCRbeta CDR3 regions were amplified from genomic DNA by means of the immunoSEQ Assay, a bias-controlled multiplex PCR. The study's own analysis went as follows. The number of nucleated cells in each sample was estimated by amplification of reference gene primers within the assay. To quantify the absolute abundance of each unique TCRbeta CDR3 rearrangement, sequence reads were collapsed and filtered. For each sample, productive Simpson clonality was calculated as the square root of Simpson's diversity index over productive rearrangements. TCRdb obtained this table from immuneACCESS and retained in-frame rearrangements with V and J assigned. These tables miss some clones; where compared with another copy, unresolved V genes account for less than half of the shortfall, and the remainder is unexplained. That table gives V, J and clone size, and the DNA gave D and trimming. Within this sample are roughly 70,000 clones, with 60% to 85% of them counted one time only. The ten largest clones add up to about 21% of the sample.

The material sequenced was peripheral blood. The TCR sequence derives from a man between 65 and 79 years old with acute or convalescent COVID-19.

The DNA is TGTGCCAGCAGTCCCCTGGGCCCGGGGAACATTCAGTACTTC. This codes for CASSPLGPGNIQYF. The rearranged segments are TRBV27 and TRBJ2-4; D gene: possibly TRBD2, on 5 matching bases. CDR1 and CDR2 are drawn from the germline V gene (reference sequence): MNHEY, SMNVEV. From the cysteine up to the phenylalanine, the CDR3 has a length of 14 residues. The DNA shown is the 42-base CDR3, in frame from base 1. Trimming removed 5 bases from V and 7 bases from J, leaving 15 bases between the germline ends.